The present TCR beta chain was sequenced within a study of blood T cell repertoires in COVID-19. In the original workflow: From reference gene primer amplification, estimates of nucleated cell counts were derived. This table comes from immunoSEQ multiplex PCR, and its TCRdb copy is limited to in-frame clones, with some not included. Clone size and V and J calls were adopted from that table, with D and trimming inferred from the DNA. The table lists 150,000 to 200,000 clones, 79% of them singletons. This TCR derives from a man between 60 and 70 years old with active or convalescent COVID-19. The sample consisted of peripheral blood.

The CDR3 nucleotides are TGTGCCACCAGCCTAGACAGGGGATCTAATTCACCCCTCCACTTT. Protein sequence: CATSLDRGSNSPLHF. The rearrangement uses TRBV15 and TRBJ1-6; 8 nucleotides match TRBD1. The CDR3 runs 15 residues. Germline lookup yields CDR1 LNHNV and CDR2 YYDKDF (reference sequence). Germline trimming cut 5 bases from V and 6 bases from J; bases unmatched to any gene: 6.